This note documents a single TCR beta chain sequence. These data are taken from a study of cytomegalovirus exposure and HLA in healthy donors. Primers for the PCR totalled 60 Vbeta and 13 Jbeta. Profiling relied on immunoSEQ multiplex PCR, and the TCRdb table lists in-frame clones only, not all of them. This sample has roughly 100,000 clones, with just under 80% found just once. The germline CDR1 and CDR2 sequences are SGHRS and YFSETQ. Trimming took 2 bases from V and 0 from J; bases not matched to a gene: 4. The CDR3 length is 16 residues. The sequence was obtained from a woman aged 40 to 49 in good health and CMV-seronegative. The sample taken for sequencing was PBMCs. The chain uses TRBV5-1 and TRBJ2-2; TRBD1 aligns across 7 bases. The CDR3 sequence is CASSFLGQSNTGELFF. The CDR3 bases are TGCGCCAGCAGCTTCCTGGGACAGTCGAACACCGGGGAGCTGTTTTTT.